Listed below are T cell receptor beta chains from one sample, sequenced in a study of graft-versus-host responses after intestinal transplantation. For these receptors, no antigen is known. TCRdb keeps only in-frame clones here, not all; method: immunoSEQ multiplex PCR. The sample holds tens of thousands of clones, 85% to 90% seen once. Specimen: unstimulated CD8+ T cells sorted from spleen or lymph node cells, collected before transplant. These receptors all come from a human donor who was the organ donor for an intestinal transplant. The CDR3 runs from the conserved cysteine through the conserved F or W.

V gene	J gene	CDR3 protein
TRBV2	TRBJ2-4	CASIGTDSKNIQYF
TRBV4-3	TRBJ1-2	CASSQDTGQGGEDYGYTF
TRBV6-1	TRBJ1-2	CASSKDSLYGYTF
TRBV19	TRBJ2-1	CASSILLAGGHNEQFF
TRBV28	TRBJ1-4	CASSPVNTATNEKLFF
TRBV4-1	TRBJ2-5	CASSQGSTIETQYF
TRBV27	TRBJ1-1	CASSFRARGYRWVEAFF
TRBV7-7	TRBJ2-2	CASSPHLAGEPNTGELFF
TRBV28	TRBJ1-1	CASSLEQGLNTEAFF
TRBV7-9	TRBJ1-1	CASSLGEAEAFF
TRBV2	TRBJ2-1	CASSPGQGFYNEQFF
TRBV7-3	TRBJ2-1	CASSIAASYNEQFF